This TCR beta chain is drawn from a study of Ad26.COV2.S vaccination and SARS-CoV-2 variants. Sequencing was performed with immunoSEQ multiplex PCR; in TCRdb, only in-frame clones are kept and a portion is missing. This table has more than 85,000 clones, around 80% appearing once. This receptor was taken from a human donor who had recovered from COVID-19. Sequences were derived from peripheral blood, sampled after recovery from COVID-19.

The chain's CDR3 is CASSRVGVGETQYF. As DNA, the CDR3 is TGTGCCAGCAGCCGTGTGGGTGTGGGGGAGACCCAGTACTTC. This rearrangement joins TRBV11-2 to TRBJ2-5; D is ambiguous. V gave up 5 bases and J gave up 5 bases, with 15 bases separating them. The CDR3 runs to 14 residues. Germline V gene lookup returns CDR1 SGHAT and CDR2 FQNNGV.